Below, one T cell receptor beta chain is given with its context. This table comes from immunoSEQ multiplex PCR, and its TCRdb copy is limited to in-frame clones, with some not included. The repertoire holds about 72,000 clones, more than 70% seen once, with roughly 3.4% in the top ten. These data are taken from a study of neoadjuvant anti-PD-1 for oral cavity cancer. These newly diagnosed stage II-IVA oral cavity squamous cell carcinoma patients had no prior systemic or radiation treatment. Patients had HPV-negative, locally advanced oral cavity squamous cell carcinoma. The sequence was collected from a person between 40 and 80 years old with oral cavity squamous cell carcinoma. Material: PBMCs, obtained before nivolumab (anti-PD-1) treatment.

This CDR3 is CASRVSGDSNQPQHF. The CDR3 region has the DNA TGTGCCAGCAGAGTATCGGGAGATAGCAATCAGCCCCAGCATTTT. The rearrangement joins TRBV6-1 to TRBJ1-5, with D unclear. V dropped 6 bases and J dropped 0 bases, with 12 bases sitting between them. Germline V gene lookup returns CDR1 MNHNS and CDR2 SASEGT. The CDR3 length is 15 residues.